Listed below are T cell receptor beta chains from one sample, sequenced in a study of T cells in Graves' hyperthyroidism and ophthalmopathy. MiXCR, applied by TCRdb to the multiplex PCR reads, yields one record per CDR3 protein. The sample records 400,000 to 600,000 distinct CDR3 sequences, roughly a sixth being singletons. The source material was blood. Every receptor here comes from a woman in her twenties or thirties with Graves' ophthalmopathy. Both conserved end residues are part of each CDR3. D genes are given only for firm matches. Size is omitted from some rows. Given values are once, few, many or a class for expanded clones.

d_call	v_call	j_call	cdr3_length	clone_size	cdr3_aa	cdr3_nt
-	TRBV6-5	TRBJ1-2	14	-	CASSYSAQKYGYTF	TGTGCCAGCAGTTACTCCGCACAGAAATATGGCTACACCTTC
TRBD1	TRBV30	TRBJ2-3	15	many	CAWSGQGGSSDTQYF	TGTGCCTGGAGTGGACAGGGGGGGTCCTCAGATACGCAGTATTTT
TRBD2	TRBV28	TRBJ2-7	16	-	CASSFQLAGVGDEQYF	TGTGCCAGCAGTTTTCAGCTAGCGGGAGTGGGGGACGAGCAGTACTTC
TRBD1	TRBV30	TRBJ2-7	14	many	CAWKGTGGFYEQYF	TGTGCCTGGAAAGGGACAGGGGGATTCTACGAGCAGTACTTC
-	TRBV5-1	TRBJ2-1	14	many	CASSSTVAKGEQFF	TGCGCCAGCAGCTCCACGGTCGCTAAGGGTGAGCAGTTCTTC
-	TRBV7-9	TRBJ2-3	16	few	CASSLASQGLTDTQYF	TGTGCCAGCAGCTTAGCATCACAGGGACTCACAGATACGCAGTATTTT
-	TRBV5-1	TRBJ2-7	13	many	CASSLRHPYEQYF	TGCGCCAGCAGCTTGAGACACCCCTACGAGCAGTACTTC
TRBD2	TRBV20-1	TRBJ2-7	14	-	CSARMGGRASEQYF	TGCAGTGCCAGAATGGGCGGGAGGGCCTCCGAGCAGTACTTC
-	TRBV12-3/TRBV12-4	TRBJ2-3	15	few	CASRPSGTWTDTQYF	TGTGCCAGCAGACCCTCAGGGACATGGACAGATACGCAGTATTTT
TRBD1	TRBV4-1	TRBJ2-5	17	-	CASSQRSGQGGQETQYF	TGCGCCAGCAGCCAAAGGTCGGGACAGGGCGGACAAGAGACCCAGTACTTC
-	TRBV2	TRBJ1-2	14	many	CASSAPTENYGYTF	TGTGCCAGCAGTGCCCCAACAGAGAACTATGGCTACACCTTC
-	TRBV14	TRBJ1-3	16	-	CASSQDLPNSGNTIYF	TGTGCCAGCAGCCAAGATCTCCCCAACTCTGGAAACACCATATATTTT
-	TRBV27	TRBJ2-1	15	few	CASGPGVTGRNEQFF	TGTGCCAGCGGTCCTGGGGTAACAGGGCGCAATGAGCAGTTCTTC
-	TRBV19	TRBJ2-1	16	-	CASSILSGSYYNEQFF	TGTGCCAGTAGTATTCTTTCCGGGAGCTACTACAATGAGCAGTTCTTC
-	TRBV9	TRBJ1-1	13	-	CASSPQMNTEASF	TGTGCCAGCAGCCCCCAGATGAACACTGAAGCTTCCTTT
-	TRBV27	TRBJ2-7	14	many	CASSLGWGSYEQYF	TGTGCCAGCAGTTTAGGATGGGGGTCCTACGAGCAGTACTTC
TRBD1	TRBV5-1	TRBJ2-1	17	-	CASSLEGGTGSYNEQFF	TGCGCCAGCAGCTTGGAAGGGGGCACTGGGTCCTACAATGAGCAGTTCTTC
-	TRBV5-1	TRBJ2-7	13	few	CASSPDVYYEQYF	TGCGCCAGCAGCCCGGACGTTTACTACGAGCAGTACTTC